The next 6 T cell receptor beta chains were all read from a single sample in a study of blood T cells in healthy people across ages (dated by TCRdb to between 2014 and 2017). The library was made by 5' RACE. A second PCR of 7 to 11 cycles was performed with a sample-barcoded 5' primer and a J-beta primer mix. TCRdb took the public reads, trimmed them with fastp at Q25, ran MiXCR for clone calling and kept in-frame beta chains. Entries that share a CDR3 protein sequence are merged under the most common genes and DNA. This sample comprises some 1.8 million distinct CDR3 sequences, approximately 39% of them detected only once. Of the sample, roughly 23% falls within the top ten clones. Sequenced material: blood. Receptors were obtained from a human donor in good health.

This clonotype was recorded a few times. V gene TRBV3-1 combines with J gene TRBJ2-1, with no clear D. This CDR3 contains 14 residues. The germline gives CDR1 LGHDT, CDR2 YNNKEL (reference sequence). The V end lost 0 bases, the J end lost 6 bases, and 9 bases lay between the germline ends. Here the CDR3 reads CASSQEPGFNEQFF. CDR3 DNA: TGTGCCAGCAGCCAAGAGCCGGGTTTCAATGAGCAGTTCTTC.

A few counts support this clonotype. The chain couples TRBV20-1 to TRBJ2-1; unclear D gene. The V and J ends lost 5 bases and 3 bases respectively, with 14 bases between them. The germline V gene has CDR1 DFQATT and CDR2 SNEGSKA (reference sequence). The CDR3 runs to 14 residues. This CDR3 is CSAPRSGDYNEQFF. The CDR3 nucleotides read TGCAGTGCTCCGCGCAGTGGGGACTACAATGAGCAGTTCTTC.

The V call is TRBV10-3, the J call TRBJ2-7, with D unclear. The CDR3 has 13 amino acids. The ends were cut back, 6 bases at V and 3 bases at J, with 12 bases in the middle. Germline CDR1 is ENHRY and CDR2 is SYGVKD. CDR3: CAIRRDPNYEQYF. CDR3 in DNA: TGTGCCATCAGAAGAGACCCTAACTACGAGCAGTACTTC.

The table lists this clonotype with a few counts. The CDR3 spells CASSPASSYGYTF. CDR3 in DNA: TGTGCCAGCAGTCCTGCCTCGAGCTATGGCTACACCTTC. The chain carries TRBV27 and TRBJ1-2, with D unclear. Germline V gene data show CDR1 as MNHEY and CDR2 as SMNVEV (reference sequence). V lost 5 bases to trimming and J lost 4 bases, with 11 bases between them. CDR3 length: 13 residues.

This sequence joins TRBV6-2 or TRBV6-3 and TRBJ1-2; the D is unclear. There are 12 residues in the CDR3. The V end lost 6 bases, the J end lost 4 bases, and 9 bases lay between the germline ends. The germline V gene encodes CDR1 MNHEY and CDR2 SVGEGT. The CDR3 sequence is CASRTWTYGYTF. The CDR3 coding sequence is TGTGCCAGCAGGACTTGGACCTATGGCTACACCTTC.

CDR3 region: CASTRGQTDRLTNEKLFF. The CDR3 DNA reads as TGTGCCAGCACCCGGGGGCAGACCGACCGGCTCACTAATGAAAAACTGTTTTTT. V and J are TRBV11-3 and TRBJ1-4; a weak D match, TRBD1 (6 bases). The CDR3 sequence is 18 residues long. V was trimmed by 7 bases and J by 2 bases, leaving 23 bases between them. Germline assignment: CDR1 SGHNT and CDR2 YENEEA.